Included here is one T cell receptor (beta chain) sequence, with context. Its specificity is not known. As to time point: cycle 4 day 1 (C4D1), after 6 weeks of nivolumab. All the patients suffered relapse after autologous stem cell transplantation, and brentuximab vedotin exposure differed. This specimen comes from a study of PD-1 blockade in classical Hodgkin lymphoma. Assay used: immunoSEQ multiplex PCR; TCRdb lists only in-frame clones, some missing. The sample records more than 75,000 clones, 93% being singletons. Study-wide results and limits: Complete responders started with a diversity level that resembled newly diagnosed patients at baseline.

The CDR3 runs 14 residues. Germline CDR1 SGHRS, CDR2 YFSETQ. V was clipped by 1 base and J by 2 bases, with 10 bases between them. The chain employs TRBV5-1 and TRBJ2-7; D is perhaps TRBD1 (5 bases). This receptor was taken from a human donor with classical Hodgkin lymphoma. Specimen: peripheral blood mononuclear cells (PBMCs), collected before the fourth cycle of nivolumab. This CDR3 reads CASSLSDSPYEQYF. In nucleotides, the CDR3 is TGCGCCAGCAGCTTGTCTGACAGCCCCTACGAGCAGTACTTC. Together with reference TRBV5-1 and TRBJ2-7, the CDR3 gives the full variable domain: KAGVTQTPRYLIKTRGQQVTLSCSPISGHRSVSWYQQTPGQGLQFLFEYFSETQRNKGNFPGRFSGRQFSNSRSEMNVSTLELGDSALYLCASSLSDSPYEQYFGPGTRLTVT.